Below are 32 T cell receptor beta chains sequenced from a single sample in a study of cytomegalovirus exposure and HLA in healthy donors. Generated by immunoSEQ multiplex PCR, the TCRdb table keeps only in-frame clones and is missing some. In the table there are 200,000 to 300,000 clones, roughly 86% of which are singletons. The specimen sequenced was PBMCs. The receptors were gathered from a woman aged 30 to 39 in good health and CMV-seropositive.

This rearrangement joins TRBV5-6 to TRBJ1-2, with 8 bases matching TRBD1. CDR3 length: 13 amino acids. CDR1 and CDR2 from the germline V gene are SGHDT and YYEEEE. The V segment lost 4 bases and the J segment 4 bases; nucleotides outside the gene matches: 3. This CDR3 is CASSPGQGYGYTF. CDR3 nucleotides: TGTGCCAGCAGCCCAGGACAGGGCTATGGCTACACCTTC.

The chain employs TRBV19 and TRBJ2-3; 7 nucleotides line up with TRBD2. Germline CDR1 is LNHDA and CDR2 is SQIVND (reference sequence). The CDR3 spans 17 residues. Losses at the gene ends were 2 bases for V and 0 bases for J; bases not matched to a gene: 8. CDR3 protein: CASSIKGAGRSTDTQYF. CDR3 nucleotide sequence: TGTGCCAGTAGTATAAAGGGAGCGGGACGAAGCACAGATACGCAGTATTTT. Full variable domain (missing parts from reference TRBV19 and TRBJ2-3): DGGITQSPKYLFRKEGQNVTLSCEQNLNHDAMYWYRQDPGQGLRLIYYSQIVNDFQKGDIAEGYSVSREKKESFPLTVTSAQKNPTAFYLCASSIKGAGRSTDTQYFGPGTRLTVL.

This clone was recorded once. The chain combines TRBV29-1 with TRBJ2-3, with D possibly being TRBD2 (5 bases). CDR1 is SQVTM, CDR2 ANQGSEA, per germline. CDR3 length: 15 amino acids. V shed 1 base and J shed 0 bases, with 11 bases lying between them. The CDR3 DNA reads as TGCAGCGTTGAAGCCGGGATTCTTAGCACAGATACGCAGTATTTT. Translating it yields CSVEAGILSTDTQYF.

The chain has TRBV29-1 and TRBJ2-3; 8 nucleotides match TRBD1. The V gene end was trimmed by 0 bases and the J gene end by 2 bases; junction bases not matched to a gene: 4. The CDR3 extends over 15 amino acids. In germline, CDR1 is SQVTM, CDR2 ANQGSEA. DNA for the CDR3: TGCAGCGTTGAAGAAACAGGGGGAATCACAGATACGCAGTATTTT. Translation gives CSVEETGGITDTQYF.

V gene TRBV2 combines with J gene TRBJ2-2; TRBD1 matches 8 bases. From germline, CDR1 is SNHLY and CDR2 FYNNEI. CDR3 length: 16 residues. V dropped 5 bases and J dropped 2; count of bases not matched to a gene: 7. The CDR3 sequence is CASSTGGGQNTGELFF. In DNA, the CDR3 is TGTGCCAGCAGTACAGGGGGAGGCCAAAACACCGGGGAGCTGTTTTTT.

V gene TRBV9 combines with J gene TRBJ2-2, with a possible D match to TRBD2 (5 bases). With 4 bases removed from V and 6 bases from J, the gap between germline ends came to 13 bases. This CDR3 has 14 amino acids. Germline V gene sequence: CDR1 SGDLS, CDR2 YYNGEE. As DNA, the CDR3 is TGTGCCAGCAGCTTAAGAGGGTTATCCGGGGAGCTGTTTTTT. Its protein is CASSLRGLSGELFF. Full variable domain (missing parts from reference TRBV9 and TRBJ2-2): DSGVTQTPKHLITATGQRVTLRCSPRSGDLSVYWYQQSLDQGLQFLIQYYNGEERAKGNILERFSAQQFPDLHSELNLSSLELGDSALYFCASSLRGLSGELFFGEGSRLTVL.

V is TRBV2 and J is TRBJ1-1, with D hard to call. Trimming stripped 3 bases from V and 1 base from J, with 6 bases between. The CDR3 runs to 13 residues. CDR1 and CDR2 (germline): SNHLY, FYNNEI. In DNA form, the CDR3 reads TGTGCCAGCAGTGAGAGAGGGAACACTGAAGCTTTCTTT. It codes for CASSERGNTEAFF.

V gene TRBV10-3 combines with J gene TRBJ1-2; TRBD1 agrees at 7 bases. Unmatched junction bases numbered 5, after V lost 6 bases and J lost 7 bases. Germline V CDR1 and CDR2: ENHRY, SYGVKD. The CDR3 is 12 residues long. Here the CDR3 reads CAIRGQTPGYTF. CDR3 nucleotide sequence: TGTGCCATCAGGGGACAGACGCCTGGCTACACCTTC.

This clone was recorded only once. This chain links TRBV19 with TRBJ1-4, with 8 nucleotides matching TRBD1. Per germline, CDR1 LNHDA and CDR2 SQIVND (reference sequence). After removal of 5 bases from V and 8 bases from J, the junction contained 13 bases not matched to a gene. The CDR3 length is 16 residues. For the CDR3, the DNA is TGTGCCAGTAGTTTCGAGAGGACAGGGCTTTACGAAAAACTGTTTTTT. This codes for CASSFERTGLYEKLFF.

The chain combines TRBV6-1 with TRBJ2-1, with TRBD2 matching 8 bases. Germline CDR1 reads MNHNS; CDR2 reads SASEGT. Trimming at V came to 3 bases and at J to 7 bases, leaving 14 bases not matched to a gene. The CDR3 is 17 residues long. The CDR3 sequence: CASSDMPPGGGWNEQFF. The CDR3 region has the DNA TGTGCCAGCAGTGACATGCCCCCGGGAGGGGGGTGGAATGAGCAGTTCTTC.

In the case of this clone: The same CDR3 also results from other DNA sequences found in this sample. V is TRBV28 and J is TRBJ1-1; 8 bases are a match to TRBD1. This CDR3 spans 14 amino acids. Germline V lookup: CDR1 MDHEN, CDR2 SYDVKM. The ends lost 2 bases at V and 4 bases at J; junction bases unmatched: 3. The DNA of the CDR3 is TGTGCCAGCAGTTTACAGGGGGCCGGCACTGAAGCTTTCTTT. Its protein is CASSLQGAGTEAFF.

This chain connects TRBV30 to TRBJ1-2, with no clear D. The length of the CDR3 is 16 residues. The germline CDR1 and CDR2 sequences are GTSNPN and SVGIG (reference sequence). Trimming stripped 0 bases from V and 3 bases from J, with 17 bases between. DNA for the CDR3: TGTGCCTGGAGTGTATACGACCGCGACTTATACTATGGCTACACCTTC. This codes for CAWSVYDRDLYYGYTF.

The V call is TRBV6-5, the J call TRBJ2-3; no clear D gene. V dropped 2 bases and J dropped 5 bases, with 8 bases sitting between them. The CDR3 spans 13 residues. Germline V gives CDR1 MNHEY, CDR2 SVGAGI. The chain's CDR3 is CASSYQVGDTQYF. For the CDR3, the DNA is TGTGCCAGCAGTTACCAGGTGGGAGATACGCAGTATTTT.

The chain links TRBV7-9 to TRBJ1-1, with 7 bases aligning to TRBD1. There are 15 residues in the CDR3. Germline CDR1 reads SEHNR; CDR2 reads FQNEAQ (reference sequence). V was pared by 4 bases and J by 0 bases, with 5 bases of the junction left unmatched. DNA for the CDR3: TGTGCCAGCAGCTCCGGGACAGTCATGAACACTGAAGCTTTCTTT. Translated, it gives CASSSGTVMNTEAFF. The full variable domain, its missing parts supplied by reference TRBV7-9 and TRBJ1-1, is DTGVSQNPRHKITKRGQNVTFRCDPISEHNRLYWYRQTLGQGPEFLTYFQNEAQLEKSRLLSDRFSAERPKGSFSTLEIQRTEQGDSAMYLCASSSGTVMNTEAFFGQGTRLTVV.

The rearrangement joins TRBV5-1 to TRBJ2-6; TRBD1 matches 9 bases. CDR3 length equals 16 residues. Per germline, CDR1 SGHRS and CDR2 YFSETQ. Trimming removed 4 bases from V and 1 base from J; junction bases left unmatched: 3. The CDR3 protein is CASSAGTGSGANVLTF. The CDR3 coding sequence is TGCGCCAGCAGCGCCGGGACAGGGTCTGGGGCCAACGTCCTGACTTTC.

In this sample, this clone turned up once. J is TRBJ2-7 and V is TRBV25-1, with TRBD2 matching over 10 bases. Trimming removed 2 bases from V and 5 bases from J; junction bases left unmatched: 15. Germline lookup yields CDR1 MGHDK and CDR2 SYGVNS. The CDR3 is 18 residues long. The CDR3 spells CASSEGPKRGGWFDEQYF. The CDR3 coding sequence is TGTGCCAGCAGTGAAGGCCCCAAGCGGGGGGGCTGGTTCGACGAGCAGTACTTC.

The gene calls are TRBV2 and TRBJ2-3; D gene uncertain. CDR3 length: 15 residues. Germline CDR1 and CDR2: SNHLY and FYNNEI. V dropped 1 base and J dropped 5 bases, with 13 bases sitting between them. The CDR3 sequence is CASSEGLSALDTQYF. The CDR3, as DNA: TGTGCCAGCAGTGAAGGTTTATCTGCGTTAGATACGCAGTATTTT.

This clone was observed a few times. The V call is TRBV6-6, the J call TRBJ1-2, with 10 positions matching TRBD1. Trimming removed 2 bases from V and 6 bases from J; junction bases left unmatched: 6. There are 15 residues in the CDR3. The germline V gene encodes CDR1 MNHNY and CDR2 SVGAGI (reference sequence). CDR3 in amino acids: CASSYTTGTGDGYTF. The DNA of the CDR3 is TGTGCCAGCAGTTACACAACCGGGACAGGGGATGGCTACACCTTC.

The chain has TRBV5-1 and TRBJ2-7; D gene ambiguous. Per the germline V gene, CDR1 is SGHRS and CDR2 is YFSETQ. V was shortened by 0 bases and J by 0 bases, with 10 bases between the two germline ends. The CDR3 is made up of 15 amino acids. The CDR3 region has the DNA TGCGCCAGCAGCTTGGGTGTTTCCAGCTCCTACGAGCAGTACTTC. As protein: CASSLGVSSSYEQYF.

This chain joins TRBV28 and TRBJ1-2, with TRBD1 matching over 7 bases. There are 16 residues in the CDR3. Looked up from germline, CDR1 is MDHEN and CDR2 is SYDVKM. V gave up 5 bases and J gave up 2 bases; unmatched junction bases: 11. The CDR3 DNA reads TGTGCCAGCAGTCGAGCCGGGGACAGTGGCAACTATGGCTACACCTTC. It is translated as CASSRAGDSGNYGYTF.

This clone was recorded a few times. As DNA, the CDR3 is TGCGCCAGCAGCTCCGAGACGGGACTAGCGGGAGGCGGCGAGCAGTACTTC. It yields the protein CASSSETGLAGGGEQYF. The chain employs TRBV5-1 and TRBJ2-7; 15 bases align to TRBD2. The V gene's germline CDR1 is SGHRS and CDR2 YFSETQ. The CDR3 extends over 17 amino acids. The V segment lost 3 bases and the J segment 6 bases; nucleotides outside the gene matches: 10. The full variable domain, in which reference TRBV5-1 and TRBJ2-7 provide the parts outside the CDR3, is KAGVTQTPRYLIKTRGQQVTLSCSPISGHRSVSWYQQTPGQGLQFLFEYFSETQRNKGNFPGRFSGRQFSNSRSEMNVSTLELGDSALYLCASSSETGLAGGGEQYFGPGTRLTVT.

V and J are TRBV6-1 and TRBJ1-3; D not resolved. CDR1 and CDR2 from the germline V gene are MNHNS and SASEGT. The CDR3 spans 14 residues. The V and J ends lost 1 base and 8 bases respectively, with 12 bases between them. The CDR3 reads CASSEVSDGDTIYF. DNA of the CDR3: TGTGCCAGCAGTGAAGTGAGTGACGGGGACACCATATATTTT.

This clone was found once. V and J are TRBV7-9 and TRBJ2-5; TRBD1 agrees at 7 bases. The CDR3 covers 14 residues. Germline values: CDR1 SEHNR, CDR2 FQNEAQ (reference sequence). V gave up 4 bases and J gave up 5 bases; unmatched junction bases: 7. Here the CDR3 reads CASSSSQGRETQYF. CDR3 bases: TGTGCCAGCAGCTCGTCACAGGGGCGGGAGACCCAGTACTTC. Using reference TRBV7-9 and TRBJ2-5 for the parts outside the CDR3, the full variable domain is DTGVSQNPRHKITKRGQNVTFRCDPISEHNRLYWYRQTLGQGPEFLTYFQNEAQLEKSRLLSDRFSAERPKGSFSTLEIQRTEQGDSAMYLCASSSSQGRETQYFGPGTRLLVL.

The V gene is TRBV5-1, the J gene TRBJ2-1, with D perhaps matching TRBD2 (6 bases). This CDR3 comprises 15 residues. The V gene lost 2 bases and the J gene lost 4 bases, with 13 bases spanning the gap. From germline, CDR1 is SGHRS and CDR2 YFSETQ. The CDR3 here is CASSFSVAVYNEQFF. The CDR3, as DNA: TGCGCCAGCAGCTTTTCGGTAGCGGTATACAATGAGCAGTTCTTC.

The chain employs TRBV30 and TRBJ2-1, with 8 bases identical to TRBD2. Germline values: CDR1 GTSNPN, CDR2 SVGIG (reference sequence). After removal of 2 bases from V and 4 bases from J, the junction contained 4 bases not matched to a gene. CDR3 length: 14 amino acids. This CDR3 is CAWSRGGLYNEQFF. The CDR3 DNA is TGTGCCTGGAGTCGGGGGGGATTGTACAATGAGCAGTTCTTC.

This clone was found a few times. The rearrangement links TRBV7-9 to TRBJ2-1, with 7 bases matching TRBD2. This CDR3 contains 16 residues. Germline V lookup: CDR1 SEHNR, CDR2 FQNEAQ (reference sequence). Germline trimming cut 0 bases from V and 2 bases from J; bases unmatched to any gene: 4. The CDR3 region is CASSLALSGTYNEQFF. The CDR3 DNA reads TGTGCCAGCAGCTTAGCTCTGAGCGGGACCTACAATGAGCAGTTCTTC.

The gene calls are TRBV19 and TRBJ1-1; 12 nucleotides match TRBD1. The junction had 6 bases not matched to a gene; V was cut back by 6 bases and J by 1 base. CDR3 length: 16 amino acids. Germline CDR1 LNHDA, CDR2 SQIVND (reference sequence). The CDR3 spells CASSGTGGVRNTEAFF. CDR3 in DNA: TGTGCCAGTAGCGGGACAGGGGGCGTCAGGAACACTGAAGCTTTCTTT.

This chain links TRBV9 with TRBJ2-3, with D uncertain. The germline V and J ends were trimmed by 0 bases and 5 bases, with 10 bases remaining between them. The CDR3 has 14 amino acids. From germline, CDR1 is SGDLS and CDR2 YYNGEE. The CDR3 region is CASSVVQVQDTQYF. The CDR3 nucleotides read TGTGCCAGCAGCGTAGTCCAGGTACAAGATACGCAGTATTTT.

CDR3: CASSLWAGETYEQYF. The CDR3 nucleotides are TGTGCCAGCAGCTTATGGGCGGGAGAGACCTACGAGCAGTACTTC. This chain uses TRBV11-3 with TRBJ2-7; 7 nucleotides align to TRBD2. This CDR3 is 15 amino acids long. The germline V gene has CDR1 SGHNT and CDR2 YENEEA. The trim removed 2 bases at V and 2 bases at J, leaving 6 bases unmatched.

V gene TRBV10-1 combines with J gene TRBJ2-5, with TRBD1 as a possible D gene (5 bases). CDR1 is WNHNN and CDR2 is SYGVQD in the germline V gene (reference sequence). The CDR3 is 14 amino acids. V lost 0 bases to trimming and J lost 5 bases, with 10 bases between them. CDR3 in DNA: TGCGCCAGCAGTGAGTCGAGCCCAGGGGAGACCCAGTACTTC. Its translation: CASSESSPGETQYF.

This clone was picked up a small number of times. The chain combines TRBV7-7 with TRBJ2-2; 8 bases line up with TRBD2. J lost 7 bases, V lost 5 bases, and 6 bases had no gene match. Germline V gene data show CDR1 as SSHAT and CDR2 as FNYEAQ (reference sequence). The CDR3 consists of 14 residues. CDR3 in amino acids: CASSEGLDFGELFF. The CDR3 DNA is TGTGCCAGCAGCGAGGGACTAGATTTCGGGGAGCTGTTTTTT.

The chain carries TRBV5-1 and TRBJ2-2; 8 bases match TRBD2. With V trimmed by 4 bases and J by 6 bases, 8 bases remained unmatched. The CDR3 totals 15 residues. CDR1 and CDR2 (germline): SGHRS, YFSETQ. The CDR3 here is CASSMTGGPAGELFF. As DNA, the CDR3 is TGCGCCAGCAGCATGACGGGAGGGCCGGCCGGGGAGCTGTTTTTT.